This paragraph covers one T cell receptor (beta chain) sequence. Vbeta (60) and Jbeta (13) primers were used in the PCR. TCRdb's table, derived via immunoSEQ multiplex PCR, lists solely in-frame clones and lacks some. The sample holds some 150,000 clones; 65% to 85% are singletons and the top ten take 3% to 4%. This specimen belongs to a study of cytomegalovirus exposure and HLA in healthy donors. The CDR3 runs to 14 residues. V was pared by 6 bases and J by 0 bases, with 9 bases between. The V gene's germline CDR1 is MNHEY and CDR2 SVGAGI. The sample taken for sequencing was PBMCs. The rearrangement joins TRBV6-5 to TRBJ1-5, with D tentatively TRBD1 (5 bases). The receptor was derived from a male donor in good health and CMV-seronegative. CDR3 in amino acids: CASSRQSSNQPQHF. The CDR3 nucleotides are TGTGCCAGCAGCCGACAGTCTAGCAATCAGCCCCAGCATTTT.